This note documents a single TCR beta chain sequence. This record comes from a study of control samples from healthy donors and cancer patients. The assay was immunoSEQ multiplex PCR, and TCRdb's table has in-frame clones only and misses some. Of about 150,000 clones detected, roughly 94% appear once; the ten largest clones hold approximately 6%. Unmatched junction bases numbered 10, after V lost 4 bases and J lost 4 bases. The V gene's germline CDR1 is PRHDT and CDR2 FYEKMQ (reference sequence). The CDR3 is made up of 17 amino acids. The receptor was isolated from a man aged 35-49 years in good health. Sequencing was done on a sample of blood. J is TRBJ2-2 and V is TRBV13; 9 bases agree with TRBD1. CDR3 in amino acids: CASSSSLQGAFTGELFF. The CDR3 nucleotides are TGTGCCAGCAGCTCGAGCTTACAGGGGGCCTTCACCGGGGAGCTGTTTTTT.